This is a list of T cell receptor beta chains from one sample in a study of cytomegalovirus exposure and HLA in healthy donors. Clones were sequenced by immunoSEQ multiplex PCR, and TCRdb holds only the in-frame ones, with some missing. This table holds about 130,000 clones, approximately 80% found once. Source material: PBMCs. The receptors stem from a man in his fifties or sixties in good health and CMV-seronegative. Each CDR3 is given with its conserved first and last residue. The D gene is left open where the match is weak. Where a row states a size, it is once, few, many or the class of an expanded clone; other rows omit it.

V gene	D gene	J gene	clone size	CDR3 protein	CDR3 DNA
TRBV19	TRBD1	TRBJ1-2	-	CASSKPGQNYYGYTF	TGTGCCAGTAGTAAGCCGGGACAGAACTACTATGGCTACACCTTC
TRBV29-1	-	TRBJ1-2	-	CSVSSGTNYGYTF	TGCAGCGTGTCCTCGGGGACTAACTATGGCTACACCTTC
TRBV10-2	TRBD1	TRBJ2-7	-	CASTEEVTGGGEQYF	TGCGCCAGCACCGAGGAGGTAACAGGGGGCGGCGAGCAGTACTTC
TRBV5-4	TRBD1	TRBJ2-2	-	CASSQPGQGSTGELFF	TGTGCCAGCAGCCAACCGGGACAGGGGAGCACCGGGGAGCTGTTTTTT
TRBV2	TRBD2	TRBJ2-2	few	CASTGTSFEGELFF	TGTGCCAGCACCGGGACTAGTTTTGAGGGGGAGCTGTTTTTT
TRBV7-9	TRBD1	TRBJ2-1	-	CASSRDRVQYNEQFF	TGTGCCAGCAGCAGAGACAGGGTCCAGTACAATGAGCAGTTCTTC
TRBV4-3	-	TRBJ2-1	-	CASSHKMGGEIYNEQFF	TGCGCCAGCAGCCATAAAATGGGGGGAGAAATCTACAATGAGCAGTTCTTC
TRBV6-5	TRBD2	TRBJ2-1	-	CASSSSGRPSYNEQFF	TGTGCCAGCAGTTCTAGCGGGAGGCCGTCCTACAATGAGCAGTTCTTC
TRBV27	TRBD1	TRBJ1-2	-	CASSVGVGQGDYGYTF	TGTGCCAGCAGTGTGGGGGTAGGACAGGGGGACTATGGCTACACCTTC
TRBV30	-	TRBJ1-2	few	CAWSLGLEYGYTF	TGTGCCTGGAGTCTGGGTTTGGAGTACGGCTACACCTTC
TRBV5-1	TRBD2	TRBJ2-5	once	CASSATSGSSQETQYF	TGCGCCAGCAGCGCGACTAGCGGGAGCTCCCAAGAGACCCAGTACTTC
TRBV2	-	TRBJ2-3	-	CASGVTGTHMLDTQYF	TGTGCCAGCGGGGTTACCGGGACTCACATGTTGGATACGCAGTATTTT
TRBV27	-	TRBJ2-5	few	CASRPGLKETQYF	TGTGCCAGCAGGCCAGGATTGAAAGAGACCCAGTACTTC
TRBV23-1	TRBD2	TRBJ2-3	-	CASSLSAPSGSTDTQYF	TGCGCCAGCAGTCTATCAGCGCCTAGCGGAAGCACAGATACGCAGTATTTT
TRBV28	-	TRBJ1-4	-	CASSSDRTTNEKLFF	TGTGCCAGCAGTTCGGACAGAACAACTAATGAAAAACTGTTTTTT
TRBV29-1	TRBD1	TRBJ2-1	-	CSVKYRGRLADYNEQFF	TGCAGCGTAAAATACAGGGGGCGGCTAGCGGATTACAATGAGCAGTTCTTC
TRBV7-9	TRBD1	TRBJ1-4	-	CASSLRTGLSEKLFF	TGTGCCAGCAGCTTGCGGACAGGGCTAAGTGAAAAACTGTTTTTT
TRBV7-8	TRBD2	TRBJ2-1	once	CASSLGSGLAGVKYNEQFF	TGTGCCAGCAGCTTAGGATCGGGACTAGCGGGAGTAAAGTACAATGAGCAGTTCTTC
TRBV7-9	TRBD2	TRBJ2-7	-	CASSRATSGGTEQYF	TGTGCCAGCAGCCGTGCGACTAGCGGGGGTACCGAGCAGTACTTC
TRBV11-3	-	TRBJ2-1	-	CASSLRSGDNEQFF	TGTGCCAGCAGCTTACGCTCGGGAGACAATGAGCAGTTCTTC
TRBV10-3	TRBD1	TRBJ1-2	-	CAIRDGAGGVDGYTF	TGTGCCATCAGGGACGGCGCAGGGGGCGTCGATGGCTACACCTTC
TRBV6-5	TRBD2	TRBJ2-7	once	CASSYSGLAGGYEQYF	TGTGCCAGCAGTTATTCCGGACTAGCGGGAGGATACGAGCAGTACTTC
TRBV7-3	TRBD2	TRBJ2-2	-	CASSLGGRANTGELFF	TGTGCCAGCAGCTTAGGGGGGAGGGCGAACACCGGGGAGCTGTTTTTT
TRBV7-2	TRBD1	TRBJ2-3	-	CASSPGQGYTDTQYF	TGTGCCAGCAGCCCCGGACAGGGATACACAGATACGCAGTATTTT
TRBV10-3	TRBD2	TRBJ2-1	-	CAIRRTSGATSYNEQFF	TGTGCCATCAGAAGGACTAGCGGAGCGACCTCCTACAATGAGCAGTTCTTC
TRBV5-1	TRBD2	TRBJ2-5	-	CASTFGTTTQETQYF	TGCGCCAGCACCTTCGGGACTACCACTCAAGAGACCCAGTACTTC
TRBV5-1	-	TRBJ2-3	few	CASSLLGTDTQYF	TGCGCCAGCAGCCTACTAGGTACAGATACGCAGTATTTT
TRBV10-1	TRBD1	TRBJ2-2	-	CASSDDRVGTGELFF	TGCGCCAGCAGTGACGACAGGGTTGGCACCGGGGAGCTGTTTTTT
TRBV7-2	TRBD2	TRBJ2-2	-	CASSWTSGNTGELFF	TGTGCCAGCAGCTGGACTAGCGGGAACACCGGGGAGCTGTTTTTT
TRBV6-1	-	TRBJ2-5	-	CASSARGGETQYF	TGTGCCAGCAGTGCCAGGGGAGGGGAGACCCAGTACTTC
TRBV7-8	-	TRBJ1-1	-	CASSLALIAFF	TGTGCCAGCAGCTTAGCATTAATAGCTTTCTTT
TRBV10-3	TRBD1	TRBJ2-2	-	CAIRGQGETGELFF	TGTGCCATCAGGGGACAGGGGGAAACCGGGGAGCTGTTTTTT
TRBV4-3	-	TRBJ1-4	few	CASSSRDINEKLFF	TGCGCCAGCAGCTCCCGGGACATTAATGAAAAACTGTTTTTT
TRBV9	-	TRBJ2-7	-	CASSVEPGVPYEQYF	TGTGCCAGCAGCGTAGAGCCGGGAGTCCCCTACGAGCAGTACTTC
TRBV29-1	-	TRBJ1-1	-	CSVHSYRAAEAFF	TGCAGCGTCCACTCCTACAGGGCTGCTGAAGCTTTCTTT
TRBV6-6	TRBD1	TRBJ2-7	-	CASSDRGRSSYEQYF	TGTGCCAGCAGCGACAGGGGGAGATCCTCCTACGAGCAGTACTTC
TRBV4-1	TRBD1	TRBJ2-5	-	CASSLRDRDGETQYF	TGCGCCAGCAGCCTCCGGGACAGGGATGGGGAGACCCAGTACTTC
TRBV7-9	-	TRBJ1-3	-	CASSSNGDSGNTIYF	TGTGCCAGCAGCTCGAACGGGGACTCTGGAAACACCATATATTTT
TRBV19	TRBD1	TRBJ2-7	-	CASSIAEDRASSYEQYF	TGTGCCAGTAGTATAGCCGAGGACAGGGCGAGCTCCTACGAGCAGTACTTC
TRBV19	TRBD1	TRBJ1-2	-	CASLLQGAGYTF	TGTGCCAGTTTACTACAGGGGGCTGGCTACACCTTC
TRBV11-2	-	TRBJ2-3	-	CASSHQDTQYF	TGTGCCAGCAGCCACCAGGATACGCAGTATTTT
TRBV5-1	TRBD1	TRBJ2-7	few	CASSTGTEIYEQYF	TGCGCCAGCAGCACCGGGACAGAGATCTACGAGCAGTACTTC
TRBV19	TRBD2	TRBJ2-1	-	CASSLSGTSGFEQFF	TGTGCCAGTAGTTTATCCGGGACTAGCGGGTTTGAGCAGTTCTTC
TRBV5-1	TRBD1	TRBJ1-5	-	CASSPSGDRGLISQPQHF	TGCGCCAGCAGCCCCTCGGGTGACAGGGGGCTCATCAGTCAGCCCCAGCATTTT
TRBV7-2	-	TRBJ2-1	-	CASSSSGLSGNEQFF	TGTGCCAGCAGCTCATCAGGGTTGTCGGGCAATGAGCAGTTCTTC
TRBV10-3	TRBD2	TRBJ2-1	-	CAIRPSGRGNEQFF	TGTGCCATCAGACCTAGCGGGAGAGGGAATGAGCAGTTCTTC
TRBV4-3	TRBD1	TRBJ1-2	-	CASSQAGTGVYGYTF	TGCGCCAGCAGCCAAGCCGGGACAGGGGTCTATGGCTACACCTTC
TRBV28	-	TRBJ2-1	-	CASSSPGGSGYNEQFF	TGTGCCAGCAGTTCGCCTGGGGGGTCAGGCTACAATGAGCAGTTCTTC
TRBV29-1	TRBD2	TRBJ2-5	-	CSVPRSTGLAAMPQYF	TGCAGCGTTCCCCGTTCCACCGGACTAGCGGCCATGCCCCAGTACTTC
TRBV9	-	TRBJ2-7	-	CASSAGYEQYF	TGTGCCAGCAGCGCGGGCTACGAGCAGTACTTC
TRBV5-1	-	TRBJ1-1	-	CASSQASVNTEAFF	TGCGCCAGCAGCCAGGCCTCCGTGAACACTGAAGCTTTCTTT
TRBV11-2	-	TRBJ2-5	-	CASSLRWTEETQYF	TGTGCCAGCAGCTTAAGGTGGACAGAAGAGACCCAGTACTTC
TRBV28	-	TRBJ1-1	-	CASSLLTGNTEAFF	TGTGCCAGCAGTTTATTAACAGGGAACACTGAAGCTTTCTTT